This entry lists 5 T cell receptor beta chains sequenced from one sample in a study of PD-L1 blockade in urothelial cancer. The time point was: pretreatment peripheral blood. The assay was immunoSEQ multiplex PCR, and TCRdb's table has in-frame clones only and misses some. The repertoire holds about 86,000 clones, with approximately 87% as singletons. Sequenced material: PBMCs, taken around atezolizumab (anti-PD-L1) treatment. Source of these receptors: a man aged 60 to 75 with urothelial cancer.

The chain combines TRBV5-1 with TRBJ2-7, with a possible D match to TRBD1 (6 bases). Germline V gene sequence: CDR1 SGHRS, CDR2 YFSETQ. The CDR3 loop spans 16 amino acids. V lost 2 bases to trimming and J lost 2 bases, with 17 bases between them. CDR3: CASSFGTSSTPYEQYF. DNA of the CDR3: TGCGCCAGCAGCTTTGGGACATCGTCGACCCCCTACGAGCAGTACTTC.

V and J are TRBV11-2 and TRBJ1-4; TRBD1 might be the D (6 bases). Trimming shortened V by 5 bases and J by 3 bases, and 13 bases separated the two germline ends. CDR1 SGHAT and CDR2 FQNNGV come from the germline V gene. The CDR3 has 15 residues. The CDR3 reads CASSQNSGANEKLFF. In nucleotides, the CDR3 is TGTGCCAGCAGCCAGAATTCAGGGGCTAATGAAAAACTGTTTTTT.

The genes are TRBV6-5 and TRBJ2-7; possible D gene TRBD2, 5 bases. The V end was cut by 2 bases, the J end by 6 bases, with 14 bases between. CDR1 and CDR2 from the germline V gene are MNHEY and SVGAGI. The CDR3 totals 14 residues. DNA of the CDR3: TGTGCCAGCAGTTACGGAGGCACTACGTCCGAGCAGTACTTC. Its translation: CASSYGGTTSEQYF.

The chain links TRBV4-3 to TRBJ2-7; 11 positions match TRBD1. Germline-derived CDR1 and CDR2 are LGHNA and YSLEER. The CDR3 has 16 amino acids. The V segment lost 0 bases and the J segment 7 bases; nucleotides outside the gene matches: 8. Here the CDR3 reads CASSQDLGQGGGEQYF. The CDR3 bases are TGCGCCAGCAGCCAAGATCTGGGACAGGGGGGTGGGGAGCAGTACTTC.

V is TRBV5-4 and J is TRBJ2-3; the match to TRBD2 covers 7 bases. Germline CDR1 reads SGHNT; CDR2 reads YYREEE (reference sequence). The CDR3 has 15 residues. Trimming at V came to 3 bases and at J to 2 bases, leaving 6 bases not matched to a gene. The CDR3 here is CASSSAGDDTDTQYF. The CDR3 bases are TGTGCCAGCAGCTCCGCGGGGGACGACACAGATACGCAGTATTTT.